This T cell receptor beta chain was profiled in a study of spatial heterogeneity in lung cancer. The study, taken as a whole, reports: The number of expanded tumor alpha and beta chains correlated with mutation number. Coverage was estimated at approximately 7.4% of tumor T cells for alpha chains and around 12% for beta chains.

In the library, each TCR cDNA molecule bore its own unique molecular identifier. TCRdb analysed the 5' RACE reads with MiXCR anew, one entry per CDR3 protein. The table includes 13,000 or so distinct CDR3 sequences, about 5.4% detected once. Specified time point: sample taken at primary tumor resection. The sequenced material consisted of unsorted whole RNA from tumor, nontumor lung or frozen PBMC. The sample holds many counts of this clonotype. Its specificity is unknown. The starting material was lung tumor tissue, obtained at surgery. The clonotype comes from a female donor with early-stage non-small cell lung cancer.

The CDR3 bases are TGTGCCAGCAGCCAATCAACCCAACCTTCGGAGACCCAGTACTTC. Its protein product is CASSQSTQPSETQYF. The chain has TRBV4-2 and TRBJ2-5; no clear D gene. Germline loops: CDR1 LGHNA, CDR2 YNFKEQ. The CDR3 extends over 15 amino acids. The V gene lost 2 bases and the J gene lost 5 bases, with 15 bases spanning the gap.